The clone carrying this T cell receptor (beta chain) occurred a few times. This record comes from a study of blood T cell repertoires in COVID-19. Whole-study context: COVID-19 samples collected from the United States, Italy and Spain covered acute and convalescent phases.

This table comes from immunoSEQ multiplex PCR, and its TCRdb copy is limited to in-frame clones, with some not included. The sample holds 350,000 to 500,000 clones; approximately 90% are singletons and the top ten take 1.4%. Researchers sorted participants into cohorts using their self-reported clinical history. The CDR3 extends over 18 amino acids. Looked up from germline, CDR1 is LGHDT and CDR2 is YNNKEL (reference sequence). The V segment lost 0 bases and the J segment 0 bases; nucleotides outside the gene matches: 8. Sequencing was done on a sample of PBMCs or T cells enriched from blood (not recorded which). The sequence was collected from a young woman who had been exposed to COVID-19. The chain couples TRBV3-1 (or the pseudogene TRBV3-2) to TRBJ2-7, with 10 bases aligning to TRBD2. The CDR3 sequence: CASSQEFRLAGFSYEQYF. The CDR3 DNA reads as TGTGCCAGCAGCCAAGAGTTCCGACTAGCGGGTTTCTCCTACGAGCAGTACTTC.